The 26 T cell receptor beta chains reported below all come from one sample, sequenced in a study of blood T cell repertoires in COVID-19. Data came from immunoSEQ multiplex PCR; TCRdb stores just in-frame clones and leaves some out. The data contain more than 95,000 clones, just over 85% of them singletons. The sample was peripheral blood. The receptors were sampled from an older woman in a cohort sampled during active or convalescent COVID-19.

The rearrangement uses TRBV3-1 (or the pseudogene TRBV3-2) and TRBJ2-5; 9 bases map to TRBD2. CDR1 is LGHDT, CDR2 YNNKEL, per germline (reference sequence). After removal of 8 bases from V and 5 bases from J, the junction contained 12 bases not matched to a gene. The CDR3 extends over 15 amino acids. DNA for the CDR3: TGTGCCAGCCAGAAGATAGCGGGAGAGACGGAGACCCAGTACTTC. The encoded protein is CASQKIAGETETQYF.

This clone has just one count. The V gene is TRBV7-3, the J gene TRBJ1-1; a possible D gene is TRBD1 (6 bases). Trimming took off 5 bases at V and 0 bases at J, with 16 bases between the two ends. This CDR3 is 16 amino acids long. CDR1 SGHTA and CDR2 FQGTGA come from the germline V gene. The CDR3 nucleotides read TGTGCCAGCAGCCCTGGACAGCTGTTAATGAACACTGAAGCTTTCTTT. Its protein is CASSPGQLLMNTEAFF.

V usage is TRBV24-1 and J usage is TRBJ1-2; the match to TRBD1 covers 7 bases. The V and J ends lost 3 bases and 4 bases, in that order; junction bases with no gene match: 4. This CDR3 comprises 14 residues. Germline CDR1 and CDR2: KGHDR and SFDVKD. The CDR3 sequence: CATSDPGGSYGYTF. The DNA of the CDR3 is TGTGCCACCAGTGATCCAGGGGGAAGCTATGGCTACACCTTC.

The CDR3 DNA sequence: TGTGCCAGCAGTCCCCGACCAGTTGAGGGCCAGAATGAGCAGTTCTTC. Protein product: CASSPRPVEGQNEQFF. This chain connects TRBV27 to TRBJ2-1, with D perhaps matching TRBD2 (5 bases). Germline loops: CDR1 MNHEY, CDR2 SMNVEV (reference sequence). The V end lost 5 bases, the J end lost 7 bases, and 21 bases lay between the germline ends. The length of the CDR3 is 16 residues.

The chain joins TRBV30 to TRBJ1-3; perhaps TRBD1 as D (6 bases). This CDR3 has 17 amino acids. V lost 2 bases to trimming and J lost 0 bases, with 17 bases between them. Germline V lookup: CDR1 GTSNPN, CDR2 SVGIG (reference sequence). CDR3 in amino acids: CAWSWGPSGTSGNTIYF. DNA for the CDR3: TGTGCCTGGAGTTGGGGGCCTTCAGGGACCTCTGGAAACACCATATATTTT.

The CDR3 reads CASSYTGVMNTEAFF. CDR3 nucleotides: TGTGCCAGCAGTTATACAGGGGTTATGAACACTGAAGCTTTCTTT. The chain uses TRBV6-5 and TRBJ1-1, with 7 bases fitting TRBD1. V shed 3 bases and J 0 bases; nucleotides not matched to a gene: 4. The CDR3 has 15 amino acids. Germline CDR1 and CDR2: MNHEY and SVGAGI.

This clone was found once. The rearrangement joins TRBV9 to TRBJ1-4, with a possible D match to TRBD1 (5 bases). CDR3 length equals 15 residues. Germline assignment: CDR1 SGDLS and CDR2 YYNGEE. V was cut by 0 bases and J by 2 bases, with 8 bases left in between. In DNA form, the CDR3 reads TGTGCCAGCAGCGTAGCTCCAGGGACTAATGAAAAACTGTTTTTT. Translating gives CASSVAPGTNEKLFF.

The sample holds one count of this clone. The CDR3 loop is CASSDGRDRGYNSPLHF. The CDR3, as DNA: TGCGCCAGCAGTGACGGCCGGGACAGGGGATATAATTCACCCCTCCACTTT. The J gene is TRBJ1-6, the V gene TRBV4-1; 10 bases line up with TRBD1. The germline gives CDR1 MGHRA, CDR2 YSYEKL. The CDR3 totals 17 residues. The ends lost 6 bases at V and 4 bases at J; junction bases unmatched: 9.

The V gene is TRBV19, the J gene TRBJ2-5; 7 bases are a match to TRBD1. The CDR3 spans 12 residues. The trim removed 6 bases at V and 5 bases at J, leaving 3 bases unmatched. Per germline, CDR1 LNHDA and CDR2 SQIVND (reference sequence). The CDR3 DNA reads TGTGCCAGTAGGGCCAGGGGGGAGACCCAGTACTTC. It specifies CASRARGETQYF.

The CDR3 DNA sequence: TGTGCCAGCACTGCGGACAGGGACCCTGGAAACACCATATATTTT. It codes for CASTADRDPGNTIYF. This sequence joins TRBV2 and TRBJ1-3; 8 bases are shared with TRBD1. J was trimmed by 2 bases and V by 7 bases; bases with no gene match: 7. This CDR3 contains 15 residues. Per the germline V gene, CDR1 is SNHLY and CDR2 is FYNNEI.

The chain links TRBV2 to TRBJ2-7; possibly TRBD1 for D (5 bases). This CDR3 region has 13 residues. Germline loops: CDR1 SNHLY, CDR2 FYNNEI. Trimming took off 6 bases at V and 1 base at J, with 10 bases between the two ends. For the CDR3, the DNA is TGTGCCAGCAGGATTCAGGGTTCCTACGAGCAGTACTTC. Its translation: CASRIQGSYEQYF.

V gene TRBV29-1 combines with J gene TRBJ1-1; tentative D call: TRBD1 (5 bases). The CDR3 covers 13 residues. Trimming took off 7 bases at V and 0 bases at J, with 12 bases between the two ends. Per the germline V gene, CDR1 is SQVTM and CDR2 is ANQGSEA. CDR3 residues: CSALDSMNTEAFF. CDR3 DNA: TGCAGCGCTCTAGACAGCATGAACACTGAAGCTTTCTTT.

This chain joins TRBV7-2 and TRBJ2-7, with TRBD2 matching 9 bases. The CDR3 runs to 15 residues. Germline-derived CDR1 and CDR2 are SGHTA and FQGNSA. The junction had 10 bases not matched to a gene; V was cut back by 5 bases and J by 5 bases. The CDR3 nucleotides are TGTGCCAGCAGCGCAGGTATTAGCGGGGGTGACGAGCAGTACTTC. Its protein product is CASSAGISGGDEQYF.

The genes are TRBV18 and TRBJ2-7, with 9 bases lining up with TRBD1. Looked up from germline, CDR1 is KGHSH and CDR2 is LQKENI. CDR3 length equals 17 residues. V shed 3 bases, J shed 1 base, and the junction held 10 bases outside the gene matches. In nucleotides, the CDR3 is TGTGCCAGCTCACCCTTACGGGGGACAGGGTTGTCCTACGAGCAGTACTTC. This codes for CASSPLRGTGLSYEQYF.

The chain links TRBV11-2 to TRBJ2-3; 7 nucleotides agree with TRBD2. Germline lookup yields CDR1 SGHAT and CDR2 FQNNGV. J gave up 4 bases and V 1 base, and 8 bases lay outside the gene matches. This CDR3 has 16 amino acids. The CDR3 nucleotides are TGTGCCAGCAGCTTAGGAGCGGGGTCATGGGCAGATACGCAGTATTTT. Protein product: CASSLGAGSWADTQYF.

The chain joins TRBV3-1 (or the pseudogene TRBV3-2) to TRBJ2-7, with a weak D call TRBD1 (5 bases). Germline CDR1 LGHDT, CDR2 YNNKEL (reference sequence). This CDR3 is built from 14 residues. Between the trimmed V and J ends, which lost 5 bases and 0 bases, there was a span of 11 bases. The DNA for the CDR3 is TGTGCCAGCAGCAGACAGTCGGTCTCCTACGAGCAGTACTTC. This gives the protein CASSRQSVSYEQYF.

This clone appeared a few times. The genes are TRBV10-3 and TRBJ2-3; 7 nucleotides match TRBD2. The J segment lost 2 bases and the V segment lost 9 bases, leaving 11 bases of the junction unmatched. This CDR3 spans 15 amino acids. CDR1 is ENHRY and CDR2 is SYGVKD in the germline V gene. The DNA for the CDR3 is TGTGCCATGAACCAAAGAGCGGGGAACACAGATACGCAGTATTTT. This codes for CAMNQRAGNTDTQYF.

The chain has TRBV11-1 and TRBJ2-5, with D possibly being TRBD2 (5 bases). The CDR3 is 14 amino acids. Germline assignment: CDR1 SGHAT and CDR2 FQDESV (reference sequence). V lost 4 bases and J lost 10, with 19 bases in between. The CDR3 region is CASSSLSLGAGQYF. The CDR3 bases are TGTGCCAGCAGCTCTCTCTCGCTCGGTGCGGGCCAGTACTTC.

The genes are TRBV6-7 and TRBJ1-2, with D unclear. TRBV6-7 is classed as an ORF, of uncertain function. The CDR3 covers 15 residues. V was cut by 2 bases and J by 4 bases, with 14 bases left in between. CDR3 in amino acids: CASSYSGPHFYGYTF. The CDR3 nucleotides read TGTGCCAGCAGTTACAGTGGGCCGCACTTCTATGGCTACACCTTC.

The rearrangement uses TRBV5-6 and TRBJ1-2; 7 positions match TRBD1. The germline V gene has CDR1 SGHDT and CDR2 YYEEEE. The length of the CDR3 is 13 residues. The J segment lost 5 bases and the V segment lost 4 bases, leaving 5 bases of the junction unmatched. The CDR3 protein is CASSPRGRYGYTF. In nucleotides, the CDR3 is TGTGCCAGCAGCCCTAGGGGGCGTTATGGCTACACCTTC.

The chain has TRBV6-4 and TRBJ1-6; 8 bases match TRBD1. The CDR3 length is 14 residues. J gave up 6 bases and V 6 bases, and 4 bases lay outside the gene matches. Germline-derived CDR1 and CDR2 are MRHNA and SNTAGT. CDR3 region: CASSADRANSPLHF. The CDR3 DNA follows: TGTGCCAGCAGCGCGGACAGGGCTAATTCACCCCTCCACTTT.

This chain connects TRBV27 to TRBJ1-2; D gene unclear. V was trimmed by 5 bases and J by 5 bases, leaving 18 bases between them. CDR3 length: 15 residues. CDR1 and CDR2 (germline): MNHEY, SMNVEV (reference sequence). Written as DNA, the CDR3 is TGTGCCAGCAGTGGGCACTTAGGCAGACCTTATGGCTACACCTTC. The encoded protein is CASSGHLGRPYGYTF.

The rearrangement joins TRBV5-6 to TRBJ2-5; D not resolved. Trimming took 2 bases from V and 2 from J, leaving 16 bases between them. CDR3 length equals 16 residues. Germline CDR1 reads SGHDT; CDR2 reads YYEEEE. The CDR3 protein is CASSFTTTLHQETQYF. CDR3 nucleotide sequence: TGTGCCAGCAGCTTCACTACTACTTTGCATCAAGAGACCCAGTACTTC.

This clone was recorded a few times. V and J are TRBV15 and TRBJ1-2; possibly TRBD1 for D (6 bases). V was clipped by 5 bases and J by 8 bases, with 18 bases between them. The CDR3 has 14 residues. From germline, CDR1 is LNHNV and CDR2 YYDKDF (reference sequence). The CDR3, as DNA: TGTGCCACCAGCGCCGGGACATTGGTCGAGGGCTACACCTTC. Translated: CATSAGTLVEGYTF.

V is TRBV11-3 and J is TRBJ2-3; maybe TRBD2 (5 bases). This CDR3 region has 14 residues. In germline, CDR1 is SGHNT, CDR2 YENEEA. The V end lost 1 base, the J end lost 5 bases, and 10 bases lay between the germline ends. As DNA, the CDR3 is TGTGCCAGCAGCTTAGCGGGGATACGAGATACGCAGTATTTT. It specifies CASSLAGIRDTQYF.

This clone was seen just once. The chain carries TRBV9 and TRBJ2-2; TRBD2 aligns across 11 bases. V trimming: 2 bases; J trimming: 3 bases; junction bases outside the gene matches: 0. Germline V CDR1 and CDR2: SGDLS, YYNGEE. The CDR3 covers 15 residues. The CDR3 loop reads CASSVGLADTGELFF. In nucleotides, the CDR3 is TGTGCCAGCAGCGTGGGACTAGCGGACACCGGGGAGCTGTTTTTT.